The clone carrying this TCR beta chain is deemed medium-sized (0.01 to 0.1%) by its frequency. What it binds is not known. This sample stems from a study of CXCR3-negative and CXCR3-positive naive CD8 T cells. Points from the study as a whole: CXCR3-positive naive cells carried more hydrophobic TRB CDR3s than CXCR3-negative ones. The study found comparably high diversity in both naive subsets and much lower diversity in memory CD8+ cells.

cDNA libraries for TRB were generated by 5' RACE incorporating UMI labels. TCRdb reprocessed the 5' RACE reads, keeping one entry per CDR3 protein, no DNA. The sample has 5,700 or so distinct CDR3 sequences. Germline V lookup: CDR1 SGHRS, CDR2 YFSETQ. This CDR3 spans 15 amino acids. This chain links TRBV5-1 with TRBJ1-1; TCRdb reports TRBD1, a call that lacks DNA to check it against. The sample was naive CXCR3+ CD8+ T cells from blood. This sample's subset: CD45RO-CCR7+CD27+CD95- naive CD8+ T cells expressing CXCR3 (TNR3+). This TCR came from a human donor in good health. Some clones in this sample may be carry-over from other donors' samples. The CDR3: CASSLMQGSDTEAFF.